These 19 T cell receptor beta chains were sequenced from one sample in a study of cytomegalovirus exposure and HLA in healthy donors. Libraries were prepared by immunoSEQ multiplex PCR; TCRdb keeps only in-frame clonotypes and omits some of them. The sample records 100,000 to 150,000 clones, around 94% being singletons. Specimen: PBMCs. The origin of the receptors is a young woman in good health and CMV-seronegative.

Worth noting for this clone: Other DNA sequences in the sample encode the same CDR3. V is TRBV5-1 and J is TRBJ2-3; no clear D. Trimming took off 0 bases at V and 2 bases at J, with 7 bases between the two ends. CDR1 and CDR2 from the germline V gene are SGHRS and YFSETQ. The CDR3 is 14 residues long. The CDR3 loop reads CASSLGGITDTQYF. CDR3 nucleotides: TGCGCCAGCAGCTTGGGCGGTATCACAGATACGCAGTATTTT.

The chain recombines TRBV27 with TRBJ2-1, with 13 bases matching TRBD2. The J segment lost 10 bases and the V segment lost 6 bases, leaving 12 bases of the junction unmatched. The germline V gene has CDR1 MNHEY and CDR2 SMNVEV (reference sequence). This CDR3 is built from 16 residues. The CDR3 loop is CASSPRTSGGTMEQFF. CDR3 in DNA: TGTGCCAGCAGCCCCCGGACTAGCGGGGGAACAATGGAGCAGTTCTTC.

The J gene is TRBJ1-1, the V gene TRBV19; D is undetermined. Germline CDR1 reads LNHDA; CDR2 reads SQIVND (reference sequence). The CDR3 runs 13 residues. Trimming shortened V by 5 bases and J by 5 bases, and 12 bases separated the two germline ends. Written as DNA, the CDR3 is TGTGCCAGTAGTGGGAGCTTGGGAACTGAAGCTTTCTTT. Protein sequence: CASSGSLGTEAFF.

This chain connects TRBV2 to TRBJ1-1, with D unresolved. In germline, CDR1 is SNHLY, CDR2 FYNNEI. CDR3 size: 14 residues. Trimming took 2 bases from V and 1 from J, leaving 8 bases between them. The CDR3 region is CASSELGGNTEAFF. CDR3 in DNA: TGTGCCAGCAGTGAACTGGGAGGGAACACTGAAGCTTTCTTT.

On this clone: Other DNA variants within this sample encode the same CDR3. This rearrangement joins TRBV19 to TRBJ1-1; D perhaps matches TRBD1 (5 bases). V lost 4 bases, J lost 0 bases, and 6 bases lay in between. This CDR3 is 13 amino acids long. The germline gives CDR1 LNHDA, CDR2 SQIVND (reference sequence). CDR3 DNA sequence: TGTGCCAGTAGTACAGGGTTGAACACTGAAGCTTTCTTT. This codes for CASSTGLNTEAFF.

The V and J genes are TRBV9 and TRBJ1-5; 7 bases agree with TRBD1. V lost 0 bases and J lost 6; bases outside the gene matches: 3. CDR3 size: 14 residues. Germline-derived CDR1 and CDR2 are SGDLS and YYNGEE. CDR3 DNA: TGTGCCAGCAGCGTAGCAGGGGGTGGTCAGCCCCAGCATTTT. Protein sequence: CASSVAGGGQPQHF.

The chain joins TRBV5-5 to TRBJ1-2; unclear D gene. The CDR3 spans 16 residues. CDR1 and CDR2 (germline): SGHKS, YYEKEE (reference sequence). V lost 0 bases and J lost 8, with 20 bases in between. The CDR3, as DNA: TGTGCCAGCAGCTTGGCCGATTACTACGGGGAGTCGGGCTACACCTTC. It specifies CASSLADYYGESGYTF.

This clone was recorded once. The chain recombines TRBV7-4 with TRBJ1-2, with D unclear. This CDR3 comprises 14 residues. Trimming removed 8 bases at V and 6 bases at J, with 19 bases between. Germline V lookup: CDR1 SGHVT, CDR2 SQSDAQ. CDR3 in amino acids: CASSLWEGSDGYTF. The DNA of the CDR3 is TGTGCCAGCTCATTGTGGGAGGGATCGGATGGCTACACCTTC.

The rearrangement joins TRBV28 to TRBJ1-2; D gene unclear. The V gene lost 6 bases and the J gene lost 6 bases, with 20 bases spanning the gap. This CDR3 has 15 residues. Germline CDR1 MDHEN, CDR2 SYDVKM. The CDR3 sequence is CASSSPGSGSDGYTF. The CDR3 DNA reads TGTGCCAGCAGCTCCCCCGGGTCTGGATCGGATGGCTACACCTTC.

This clone occurred once. The chain is built from TRBV28 and TRBJ2-7; D call uncertain. V was shortened by 7 bases and J by 1 base, with 8 bases between the two germline ends. This CDR3 has 12 amino acids. Germline V gene sequence: CDR1 MDHEN, CDR2 SYDVKM. The CDR3 loop reads CASTETSYEQYF. The CDR3 DNA follows: TGTGCCAGCACCGAAACTTCCTACGAGCAGTACTTC.

The rearrangement uses TRBV6-5 and TRBJ2-2; D ambiguous. Germline CDR1 reads MNHEY; CDR2 reads SVGAGI. This CDR3 comprises 13 residues. Deletions cut 5 bases from V and 0 bases from J, with 4 bases between. The CDR3 reads CASSPANTGELFF. The CDR3, as DNA: TGTGCCAGCAGTCCCGCGAACACCGGGGAGCTGTTTTTT.

The genes are TRBV30 and TRBJ1-1; D call uncertain. The ends were cut back, 4 bases at V and 1 base at J, with 13 bases in the middle. Germline CDR1 GTSNPN, CDR2 SVGIG (reference sequence). CDR3 size: 14 residues. The chain's CDR3 is CAWNWGAENTEAFF. The CDR3 nucleotides read TGTGCCTGGAATTGGGGAGCTGAGAACACTGAAGCTTTCTTT.

V usage is TRBV5-1 and J usage is TRBJ2-1, with a tentative D call TRBD2 (6 bases). Germline CDR1 reads SGHRS; CDR2 reads YFSETQ. Trimming removed 0 bases at V and 10 bases at J, with 23 bases between. The CDR3 totals 17 residues. The CDR3 coding sequence is TGCGCCAGCAGCTTGGAGGCTACGGGACTCTATGGAGAGGAGCAGTTCTTC. This sequence encodes CASSLEATGLYGEEQFF.

V gene TRBV4-1 combines with J gene TRBJ2-3; 7 nucleotides match TRBD1. This CDR3 has 16 amino acids. The J segment lost 0 bases and the V segment lost 1 base, leaving 4 bases of the junction unmatched. From germline, CDR1 is MGHRA and CDR2 YSYEKL. The CDR3 sequence: CASSQGTGPSTDTQYF. The CDR3, as DNA: TGCGCCAGCAGCCAAGGGACAGGTCCTAGCACAGATACGCAGTATTTT.

The gene calls are TRBV4-2 and TRBJ1-3, with 8 bases fitting TRBD1. Trimming took 0 bases from V and 3 from J; bases not matched to a gene: 4. The CDR3 is 16 amino acids. Germline-derived CDR1 and CDR2 are LGHNA and YNFKEQ. CDR3 DNA sequence: TGTGCCAGCAGCCAAGATTCAGGGGGCAATGGAAACACCATATATTTT. It yields the protein CASSQDSGGNGNTIYF.

The chain couples TRBV30 to TRBJ2-3; 10 nucleotides align to TRBD2. Per germline, CDR1 GTSNPN and CDR2 SVGIG (reference sequence). This CDR3 comprises 15 residues. The trim removed 3 bases at V and 0 bases at J, leaving 3 bases unmatched. The CDR3 DNA sequence: TGTGCCTGGAGGCGGGGACTAGCGAGCACAGATACGCAGTATTTT. It yields the protein CAWRRGLASTDTQYF.

The gene calls are TRBV19 and TRBJ2-1; 13 bases fit TRBD2. V was clipped by 7 bases and J by 0 bases; unmatched bases: 9. Germline loops: CDR1 LNHDA, CDR2 SQIVND (reference sequence). The CDR3 has 18 residues. The CDR3 sequence is CASTSLAGGTYSYNEQFF. CDR3 bases: TGTGCCAGTACCTCACTAGCGGGGGGGACATACTCCTACAATGAGCAGTTCTTC.

The chain couples TRBV7-9 to TRBJ1-4, with TRBD1 as a possible D gene (6 bases). The V and J ends lost 1 base and 3 bases respectively, with 12 bases between them. CDR1 is SEHNR, CDR2 FQNEAQ, per germline (reference sequence). The CDR3 consists of 16 residues. CDR3 DNA sequence: TGTGCCAGCAGCTTAGGGACAGCTATGTCTAATGAAAAACTGTTTTTT. It specifies CASSLGTAMSNEKLFF.

The chain carries TRBV6-5 and TRBJ1-5, with D perhaps TRBD1 (6 bases). Trimming pared 9 bases from V and 6 bases from J, leaving 15 bases between. Germline V lookup: CDR1 MNHEY, CDR2 SVGAGI. The CDR3 sequence is 13 residues long. Written as DNA, the CDR3 is TGTGCCAGTACCCAGGGAGGGGGTCAGCCCCAGCATTTT. Translating it yields CASTQGGGQPQHF.